This T cell receptor (beta chain) was recorded in a study of blood T cell repertoires in COVID-19. On the study more broadly: The analysed material was cDNA or gDNA that came from T cells, B-cell-depleted T cells, or PBMCs.

How the authors handled the data: Reference gene primer amplification in the assay estimated nucleated cell counts. Clones were sequenced by immunoSEQ multiplex PCR, and TCRdb holds only the in-frame ones, with some missing. V and J calls and clone size follow that table, whereas D and trimming were derived from the DNA. Among about 160,000 clones, 87% were seen once, and the ten largest hold around 4%. CDR3 length: 14 amino acids. The trim removed 4 bases at V and 4 bases at J, leaving 3 bases unmatched. Germline V gene data show CDR1 as SGHDN and CDR2 as FVKESK. The chain couples TRBV14 to TRBJ2-1, with 8 bases matching TRBD1. The source material was peripheral blood. The TCR originated in a woman aged 60-75 years who had recovered from COVID-19. For the CDR3, the DNA is TGTGCCAGCAGCCGAAACAGGGGGTACAATGAGCAGTTCTTC. It translates to CASSRNRGYNEQFF.